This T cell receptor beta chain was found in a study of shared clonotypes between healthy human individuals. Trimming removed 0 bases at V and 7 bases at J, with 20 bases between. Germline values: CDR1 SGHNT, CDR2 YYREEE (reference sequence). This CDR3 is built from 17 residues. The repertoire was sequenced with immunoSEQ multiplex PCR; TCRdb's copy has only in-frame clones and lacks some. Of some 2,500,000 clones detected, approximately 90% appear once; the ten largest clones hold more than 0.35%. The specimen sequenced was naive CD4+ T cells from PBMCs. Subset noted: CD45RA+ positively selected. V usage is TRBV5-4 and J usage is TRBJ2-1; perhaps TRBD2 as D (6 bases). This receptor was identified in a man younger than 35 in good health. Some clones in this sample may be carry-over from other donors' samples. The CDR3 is CASSLAGVAAPGNEQFF. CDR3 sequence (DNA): TGTGCCAGCAGCTTGGCCGGGGTAGCGGCCCCGGGGAATGAGCAGTTCTTC. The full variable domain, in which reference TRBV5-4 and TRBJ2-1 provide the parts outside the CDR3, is ETGVTQSPTHLIKTRGQQVTLRCSSQSGHNTVSWYQQALGQGPQFIFQYYREEENGRGNFPPRFSGLQFPNYSSELNVNALELDDSALYLCASSLAGVAAPGNEQFFGPGTRLTVL.